This is a list of T cell receptor beta chains from one sample in a study of T cells after yellow fever vaccination. Using its own MiXCR run on the 5' RACE reads, TCRdb lists one record per CDR3 protein. The repertoire holds approximately 260,000 distinct CDR3 sequences, around 5.2% seen once, with less than 3.5% in the top ten. The sequencing used CD4+ T cells sorted from PBMCs, collected on the day of the yellow fever booster vaccination. The source of these receptors is a man aged 18 to 30 who received the YFV17D yellow fever vaccine. Both conserved end residues are part of each CDR3. Some rows mark clone size as missing; the rest say once, few, many or name a class of expanded clone.

j_call clone_size v_call cdr3_aa
TRBJ2-3 many TRBV24-1 CATSEPGQGTDTQYF
TRBJ1-1 . TRBV9 CASSVGARLNTDAFF
TRBJ1-3 few TRBV12-3/TRBV12-4 CASSLTGGLGNTIYF
TRBJ1-1 few TRBV6-2/TRBV6-3 CASTFSAYTEAFF
TRBJ1-1 few TRBV4-1 CASSQGPLTGVLEAFF
TRBJ2-3 . TRBV5-4 CASSRLGGLGDTDTQYF
TRBJ2-2 many TRBV7-2 CASSLGQGSGELFF
TRBJ1-6 few TRBV5-6 CASSSIRGAYNSPLHF
TRBJ1-2 . TRBV7-3 CASSLGQSLGYTF
TRBJ2-5 . TRBV10-1 CASSRGQGKETKYF
TRBJ1-1 . TRBV6-2/TRBV6-3 CASSYSRVTEAFF
TRBJ1-3 few TRBV7-9 CASSPLSLGNTIYF
TRBJ2-2 many TRBV5-1 CASSLFSADTGELFF
TRBJ2-4 many TRBV28 CASSRRGLAGVLAKNIQYF
TRBJ1-5 few TRBV4-1 CASSQDRGIWNQPQHF
TRBJ1-1 many TRBV5-1 CASSLGGWGNTEAFF
TRBJ2-5 many TRBV18 CASSSYGHQETQYF
TRBJ1-2 few TRBV5-1 CATNPGGGRLDYGYTF
TRBJ1-1 . TRBV7-2 CASSLQGLGMNTEAFF
TRBJ1-1 . TRBV12-3/TRBV12-4 CASSPGDTEALF
TRBJ1-1 . TRBV3-1 CASSLGGGTNTEAFF
TRBJ1-2 few TRBV20-1 CSAPPSGDYGYTF
TRBJ1-2 . TRBV7-2 CASRRTGGSYGYTF
TRBJ2-3 few TRBV21-1 CASSKGLLGELAGSTDTQYF
TRBJ2-2 many TRBV18 CASSSGQGDGGELFF
TRBJ1-2 few TRBV6-5 CASSYERSNYGYTF
TRBJ2-3 many TRBV7-2 CASSLGLAASTDTQYF
TRBJ1-1 . TRBV7-9 CAIGGGNTEAFF
TRBJ1-3 few TRBV7-2 CASSNPGGNTIYF
TRBJ1-2 . TRBV6-5 CASSPPGTQTGYTF
TRBJ2-2 few TRBV5-4 CASSLGGPRAGELFF
TRBJ1-6 few TRBV12-3/TRBV12-4 CASRESGGSYNSPLHF
TRBJ1-2 many TRBV7-2 CASSLGLDYGYTF
TRBJ2-5 . TRBV20-1 CSARGTGGEETQYF
TRBJ2-3 . TRBV19 CASSTRLAGGLDTQYF
TRBJ2-5 many TRBV5-6 CASSVLSGETQYF
TRBJ2-1 . TRBV5-1 CASSLGTTTYNEQFF
TRBJ2-1 . TRBV5-1 CASSLVGTGTGGKFF